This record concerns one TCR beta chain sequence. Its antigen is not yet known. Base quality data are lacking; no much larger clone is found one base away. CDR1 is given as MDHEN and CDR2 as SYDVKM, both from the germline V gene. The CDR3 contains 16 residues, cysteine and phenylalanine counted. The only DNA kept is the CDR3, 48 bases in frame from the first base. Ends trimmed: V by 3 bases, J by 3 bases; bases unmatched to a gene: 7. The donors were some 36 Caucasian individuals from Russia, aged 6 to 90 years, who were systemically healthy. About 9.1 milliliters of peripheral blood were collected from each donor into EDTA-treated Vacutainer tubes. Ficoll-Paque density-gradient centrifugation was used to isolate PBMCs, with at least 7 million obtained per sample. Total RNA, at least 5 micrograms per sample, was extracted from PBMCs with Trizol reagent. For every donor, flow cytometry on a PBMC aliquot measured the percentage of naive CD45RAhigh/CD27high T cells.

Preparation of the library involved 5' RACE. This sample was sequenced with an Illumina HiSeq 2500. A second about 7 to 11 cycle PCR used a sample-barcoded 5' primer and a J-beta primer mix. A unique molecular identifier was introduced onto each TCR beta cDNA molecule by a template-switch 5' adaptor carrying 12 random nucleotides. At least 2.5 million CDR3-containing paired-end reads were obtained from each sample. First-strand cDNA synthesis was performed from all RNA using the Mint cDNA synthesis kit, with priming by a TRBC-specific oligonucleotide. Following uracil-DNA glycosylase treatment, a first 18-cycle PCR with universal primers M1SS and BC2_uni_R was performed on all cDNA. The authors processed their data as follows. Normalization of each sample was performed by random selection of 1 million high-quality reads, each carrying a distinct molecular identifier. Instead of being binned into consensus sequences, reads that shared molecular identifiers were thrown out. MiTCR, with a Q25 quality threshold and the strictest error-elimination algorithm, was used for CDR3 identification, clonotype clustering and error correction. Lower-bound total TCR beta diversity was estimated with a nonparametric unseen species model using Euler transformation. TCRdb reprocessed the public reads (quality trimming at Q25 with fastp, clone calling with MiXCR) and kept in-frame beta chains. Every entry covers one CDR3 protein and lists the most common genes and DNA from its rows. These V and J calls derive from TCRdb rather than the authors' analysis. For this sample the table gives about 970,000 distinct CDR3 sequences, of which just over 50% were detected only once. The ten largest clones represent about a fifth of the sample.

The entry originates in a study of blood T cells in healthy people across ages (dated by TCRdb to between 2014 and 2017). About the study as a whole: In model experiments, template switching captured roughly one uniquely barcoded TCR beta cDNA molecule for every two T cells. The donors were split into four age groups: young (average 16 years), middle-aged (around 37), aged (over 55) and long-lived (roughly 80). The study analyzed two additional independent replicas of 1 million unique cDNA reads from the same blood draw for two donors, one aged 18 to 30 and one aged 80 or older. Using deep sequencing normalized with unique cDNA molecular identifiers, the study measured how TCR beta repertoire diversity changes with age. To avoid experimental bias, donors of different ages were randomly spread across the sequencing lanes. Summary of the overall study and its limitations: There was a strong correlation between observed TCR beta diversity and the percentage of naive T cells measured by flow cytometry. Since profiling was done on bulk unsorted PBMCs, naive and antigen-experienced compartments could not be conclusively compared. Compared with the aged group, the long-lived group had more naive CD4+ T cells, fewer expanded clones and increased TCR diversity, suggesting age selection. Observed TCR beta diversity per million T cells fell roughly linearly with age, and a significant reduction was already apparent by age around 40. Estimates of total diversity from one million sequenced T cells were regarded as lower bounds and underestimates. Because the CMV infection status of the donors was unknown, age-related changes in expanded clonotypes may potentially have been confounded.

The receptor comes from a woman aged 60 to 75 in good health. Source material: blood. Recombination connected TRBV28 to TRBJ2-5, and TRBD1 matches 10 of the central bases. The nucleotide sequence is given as TGTGCCAGCAGTTTTCCGTTAGGGACAGGGGAAGAGACCCAGTACTTC. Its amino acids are CASSFPLGTGEETQYF.